This TCR beta chain derives from a study of blood T cells in healthy people across ages (dated by TCRdb to 2013 to 2016). Describing the broader study: In model experiments, template switching captured about one uniquely barcoded TCR beta cDNA molecule for every two T cells. The study measured age-related changes in TCR beta repertoire diversity using deep sequencing normalized with unique cDNA molecular identifiers. Using the same blood draw, the study looked at two additional independent replicas of 1 million unique cDNA reads for two donors, one aged 18 to 30 and the other aged 80 or older. To avoid experimental bias, donors of different ages were spread randomly across the sequencing lanes. Four age groups were formed from the donors: young (average 16 years), middle-aged (around 41), aged (around 68) and long-lived (more than 75).

The library was prepared using 5' RACE. Data came from an Illumina HiSeq 2500. A second PCR of about 6 to 11 cycles was run with a J-beta primer mix and a sample-barcoded 5' primer. Each TCR beta cDNA molecule received a unique molecular identifier from a template-switch 5' adaptor carrying 12 random nucleotides. Each sample yielded at least 3 million CDR3-containing paired-end reads. First-strand cDNA synthesis was performed from all RNA using the Mint cDNA synthesis kit, with priming by a TRBC-specific oligonucleotide. Following uracil-DNA glycosylase treatment, a first 18-cycle PCR with universal primers M1SS and BC2_uni_R was performed on all cDNA. On the study's bioinformatics: Each sample was normalized by randomly selecting 1 million high-quality reads, each carrying a distinct molecular identifier. Instead of being binned into consensus sequences, reads that shared molecular identifiers were thrown out. MiTCR, run with a Q25 quality threshold and the strictest error-elimination algorithm, handled CDR3 identification, clonotype clustering and error correction. A nonparametric unseen species model with Euler transformation was used to estimate a lower bound on total TCR beta diversity. TCRdb applied fastp at Q25 and MiXCR to the public reads, then kept only in-frame beta chains. Every distinct CDR3 protein forms one entry, paired with its most common genes and DNA. V and J calls and clone size were set by TCRdb, not the authors. A total of 1.5 million to 2 million distinct CDR3 sequences appear in this sample, about 30% of them only once. In total, the top ten clones hold about 8% of the sample.

General conclusions and limits of the study: Estimates of total diversity based on one million sequenced T cells were considered lower bounds and underestimates. Compared with the aged group, more naive CD4+ T cells, fewer expanded clones and increased TCR diversity were shown by the long-lived group, suggesting age selection. Donor CMV infection status was unknown, potentially confounding age-related changes in expanded clonotypes. Because profiling used bulk unsorted PBMCs, naive and antigen-experienced compartments could not be compared conclusively. The percentage of naive T cells measured by flow cytometry correlated strongly with observed TCR beta diversity. As age increased, observed TCR beta diversity per million T cells dropped in a roughly linear way, and a significant reduction was already evident by age approximately 40.

The approximately 39 donors, aged about 6 to 90 years, were systemically healthy Caucasian individuals from Russia. Around 10 milliliters of peripheral blood were collected from each donor into EDTA-treated Vacutainer tubes. PBMCs were isolated by Ficoll-Paque density-gradient centrifugation, with at least 6 million obtained per sample. Total RNA was extracted from PBMCs with Trizol reagent, with at least 5 micrograms obtained per sample. Naive CD45RAhigh/CD27high T cell percentages were measured by flow cytometry on a PBMC aliquot from every donor. Notes on this clonotype: The antigen this receptor binds is unknown. Qualities for individual bases were not recorded, and no much larger clone is one base off.

Source material: blood. This TCR derives from a woman aged 25 to 39 in good health.

The nucleotide sequence is TGTGCCAGGGGACTAGCGGGACCTAGGTACCACACCGGGGAGCTGTTTTTT. It specifies CARGLAGPRYHTGELFF. The chain employs TRBV21-1 and TRBJ2-2; TRBD2, as called in the table, went unchecked against the DNA. TRBV21-1 is assigned pseudogene status. The CDR3 measures 17 amino acids from cysteine to phenylalanine. The sequence is cut down to CDR3 DNA, 51 bases in frame from base 1.